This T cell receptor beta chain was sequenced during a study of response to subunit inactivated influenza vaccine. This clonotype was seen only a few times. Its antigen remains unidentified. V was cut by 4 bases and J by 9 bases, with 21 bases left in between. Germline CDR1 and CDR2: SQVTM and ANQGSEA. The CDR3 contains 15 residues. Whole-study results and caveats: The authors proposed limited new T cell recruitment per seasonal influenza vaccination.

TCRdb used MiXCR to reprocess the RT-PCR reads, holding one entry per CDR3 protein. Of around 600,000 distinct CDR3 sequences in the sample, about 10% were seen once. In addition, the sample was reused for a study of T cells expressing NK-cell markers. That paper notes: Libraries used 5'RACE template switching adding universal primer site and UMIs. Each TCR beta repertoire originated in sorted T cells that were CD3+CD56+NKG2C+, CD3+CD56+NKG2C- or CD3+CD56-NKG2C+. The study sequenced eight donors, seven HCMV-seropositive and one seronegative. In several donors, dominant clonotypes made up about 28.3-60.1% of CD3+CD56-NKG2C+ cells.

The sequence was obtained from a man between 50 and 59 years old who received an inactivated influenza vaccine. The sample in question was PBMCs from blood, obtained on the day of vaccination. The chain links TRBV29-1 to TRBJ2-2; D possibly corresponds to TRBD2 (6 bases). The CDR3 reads CSVVLFRDSRRELFF. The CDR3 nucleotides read TGCAGCGTTGTTCTTTTCAGGGACTCGCGACGGGAGCTGTTTTTT.